Listed here are 30 T cell receptor beta chains from one sample, sequenced in a study of blood T cell repertoires in COVID-19 (dated by TCRdb to about 2020). The protocol used for the library was the immunoSEQ multiplex PCR assay. TCRdb provides this immuneACCESS table in a form limited to in-frame rearrangements. Some clones are lacking; in checked studies, under half of them reflect an unresolved V gene, and why the rest are absent is not known. Here the sample has under 300,000 clones; 80% to 90% occur a single time. The ten top clones hold 3.5% to 5% of the sample. Sequencing was carried out using peripheral blood. Every receptor here comes from a woman aged 35 to 49 who had recovered from COVID-19.

The chain carries TRBV19 and TRBJ2-5, with TRBD2 as a possible D gene (5 bases). Between the trimmed V and J ends, which lost 1 base and 5 bases, there was a span of 14 bases. CDR1 LNHDA and CDR2 SQIVND come from the germline V gene (reference sequence). This CDR3 contains 15 residues. The CDR3: CASSIGGSPGETQYF. The CDR3 DNA follows: TGTGCCAGTAGTATAGGTGGGTCCCCGGGGGAGACCCAGTACTTC.

The chain is built from TRBV7-2 and TRBJ2-1, with D possibly TRBD2 on 6 matching bases. Trimming shortened V by 0 bases and J by 5 bases, and 17 bases separated the two germline ends. From germline, CDR1 is SGHTA and CDR2 FQGNSA. The CDR3 totals 17 residues. CDR3 residues: CASSLAPRTSRDNEQFF. The CDR3 DNA reads TGTGCCAGCAGCTTAGCGCCTCGCACTAGCCGGGACAATGAGCAGTTCTTC. The full variable domain, in which reference TRBV7-2 and TRBJ2-1 provide the parts outside the CDR3, is GAGVSQSPSNKVTEKGKDVELRCDPISGHTALYWYRQSLGQGLEFLIYFQGNSAPDKSGLPSDRFSAERTGGSVSTLTIQRTQQEDSAVYLCASSLAPRTSRDNEQFFGPGTRLTVL.

CDR3 sequence: CASGDFLNEQFF. Written as DNA, the CDR3 is TGTGCCAGCGGGGACTTCCTCAATGAGCAGTTCTTC. The rearrangement joins TRBV6-5 to TRBJ2-1; a possible D gene is TRBD2 (6 bases). Germline V gene data show CDR1 as MNHEY and CDR2 as SVGAGI. Deletions cut 8 bases from V and 6 bases from J, with 11 bases between. The CDR3 is 12 residues long.

Here the CDR3 reads CASSVLDANTGELFF. CDR3 DNA sequence: TGTGCCAGCTCGGTACTAGACGCGAACACCGGGGAGCTGTTTTTT. The rearrangement links TRBV19 to TRBJ2-2; possible D gene TRBD2, 5 bases. The germline CDR1 and CDR2 sequences are LNHDA and SQIVND (reference sequence). V was trimmed by 9 bases and J by 0 bases, leaving 14 bases between them. The CDR3 length is 15 residues.

This chain links TRBV5-5 with TRBJ2-3; unclear D gene. Germline V gives CDR1 SGHKS, CDR2 YYEKEE (reference sequence). The V and J ends lost 4 bases and 7 bases respectively, with 19 bases between them. The CDR3 consists of 15 residues. The CDR3: CASSTARSIENTQYF. Here the CDR3 DNA reads TGTGCCAGCAGCACCGCCCGGTCCATCGAGAATACGCAGTATTTT.

This clone appeared once. The chain has TRBV21-1 and TRBJ2-2; TRBD2 is the table's D call, not checked against the DNA. TRBV21-1 is designated a pseudogene. The CDR3 consists of 19 residues. CDR3: CASSKAGGLSDRGTGELFF. The CDR3 region has the DNA TGTGCCAGCAGCAAGGCGGGAGGGTTATCGGATCGAGGCACCGGGGAGCTGTTTTTT.

The V and J genes are TRBV7-9 and TRBJ2-1, with 12 bases lining up with TRBD2. This CDR3 comprises 16 residues. Unmatched junction bases numbered 9, after V lost 5 bases and J lost 7 bases. Per germline, CDR1 SEHNR and CDR2 FQNEAQ (reference sequence). The CDR3 region is CASSLPSGRARNEQFF. The CDR3, as DNA: TGTGCCAGCAGCCTCCCTAGCGGGAGGGCGCGGAATGAGCAGTTCTTC.

This chain links TRBV29-1 with TRBJ2-1; 8 nucleotides agree with TRBD2. The CDR3 sequence is 12 residues long. The V segment lost 4 bases and the J segment 12 bases; nucleotides outside the gene matches: 8. Germline CDR1 SQVTM, CDR2 ANQGSEA. CDR3 protein: CSVVSTGGAQFF. The CDR3 region has the DNA TGCAGCGTTGTTTCAACGGGGGGGGCGCAGTTCTTC.

V and J are TRBV10-3 and TRBJ2-7; TRBD1 might be the D (6 bases). The CDR3 extends over 14 amino acids. Germline lookup yields CDR1 ENHRY and CDR2 SYGVKD. V was cut by 5 bases and J by 0 bases, with 11 bases left in between. The CDR3 here is CAISRGTRSYEQYV. The CDR3 DNA reads TGTGCCATCAGTAGGGGGACCCGCTCCTACGAGCAGTACGTC.

This clone came up a few times. This chain links TRBV5-6 with TRBJ1-1; 8 bases align to TRBD1. This CDR3 spans 14 amino acids. V shed 3 bases, J shed 5 bases, and the junction held 6 bases outside the gene matches. Germline loops: CDR1 SGHDT, CDR2 YYEEEE. CDR3 protein: CASSWGTGETEAFF. DNA of the CDR3: TGTGCCAGCAGCTGGGGGACAGGAGAAACTGAAGCTTTCTTT.

The rearrangement joins TRBV7-2 to TRBJ2-5; 7 bases fit TRBD1. Germline V lookup: CDR1 SGHTA, CDR2 FQGNSA. This CDR3 spans 16 amino acids. The junction had 12 bases not matched to a gene; V was cut back by 5 bases and J by 3 bases. The DNA of the CDR3 is TGTGCCAGCAGCGCTACGGCCGTACAGGGGAAAGAGACCCAGTACTTC. This sequence encodes CASSATAVQGKETQYF.

The chain links TRBV5-1 to TRBJ2-5; D is possibly TRBD2 (5 bases). The CDR3 is made up of 15 amino acids. Germline V gene lookup returns CDR1 SGHRS and CDR2 YFSETQ. The V and J ends lost 2 bases and 5 bases respectively, with 16 bases between them. The CDR3 DNA sequence: TGCGCCAGCAGCTTTTCAGCCGGGATAGAGGAGACCCAGTACTTC. Translation: CASSFSAGIEETQYF.

The chain is built from TRBV5-1 and TRBJ1-6; D may be TRBD1 (5 bases). Germline loops: CDR1 SGHRS, CDR2 YFSETQ. CDR3 length: 15 residues. With 4 bases removed from V and 7 bases from J, the gap between germline ends came to 15 bases. CDR3 loop: CASSQWGDRNSPLHF. CDR3 DNA sequence: TGCGCCAGCAGCCAATGGGGGGATAGGAATTCACCCCTCCACTTT.

This clone is a singleton in its sample. The chain couples TRBV2 to TRBJ1-5, with a tentative D call TRBD1 (5 bases). The CDR3 runs 14 residues. Between the trimmed V and J ends, which lost 2 bases and 6 bases, there was a span of 11 bases. Germline V gene data show CDR1 as SNHLY and CDR2 as FYNNEI. CDR3 bases: TGTGCCAGCAGTGAACTGGCAGGGATTCAGCCCCAGCATTTT. It specifies CASSELAGIQPQHF.

The rearrangement links TRBV18 to TRBJ2-1; possibly TRBD1 for D (5 bases). Germline V gene sequence: CDR1 KGHSH, CDR2 LQKENI. V was cut by 4 bases and J by 5 bases, with 15 bases left in between. This CDR3 has 15 amino acids. The CDR3 is CASSLGRAKNNEQFF. In nucleotides, the CDR3 is TGTGCCAGCTCACTGGGCAGGGCGAAAAACAATGAGCAGTTCTTC.

The chain has TRBV6-1 and TRBJ2-6; D is undetermined. The CDR3 spans 17 residues. CDR1 and CDR2 (germline): MNHNS, SASEGT. Trimming shortened V by 3 bases and J by 0 bases, and 12 bases separated the two germline ends. The CDR3 spells CASSERILISGANVLTF. CDR3 DNA: TGTGCCAGCAGTGAGAGGATACTAATCTCTGGGGCCAACGTCCTGACTTTC.

The genes are TRBV7-9 and TRBJ2-2, with D possibly TRBD2 on 6 matching bases. Germline V lookup: CDR1 SEHNR, CDR2 FQNEAQ (reference sequence). The germline V and J ends were trimmed by 2 bases and 7 bases, with 11 bases remaining between them. This CDR3 has 14 amino acids. The CDR3 sequence is CASSLLAEVGELFF. In DNA, the CDR3 is TGTGCCAGCAGCTTATTAGCGGAAGTCGGGGAGCTGTTTTTT.

CDR3 DNA sequence: TGTGCCAGCAGTGACTCGTTGGGGAGCGGCTACACCTTC. Translated: CASSDSLGSGYTF. This chain joins TRBV6-4 and TRBJ1-2; D gene ambiguous. The CDR3 covers 13 residues. Trimming took off 0 bases at V and 8 bases at J, with 10 bases between the two ends. Germline CDR1 and CDR2: MRHNA and SNTAGT.

This chain uses TRBV9 with TRBJ2-5; TRBD2 matches at 15 bases. This CDR3 has 19 residues. Germline V gene lookup returns CDR1 SGDLS and CDR2 YYNGEE. The ends lost 0 bases at V and 5 bases at J; junction bases unmatched: 11. The CDR3 region has the DNA TGTGCCAGCAGCGTAGGAGTTTTGGGACTAGCGGGGGGCATGGAGACCCAGTACTTC. Its protein is CASSVGVLGLAGGMETQYF. Together with reference TRBV9 and TRBJ2-5, the CDR3 gives the full variable domain: DSGVTQTPKHLITATGQRVTLRCSPRSGDLSVYWYQQSLDQGLQFLIQYYNGEERAKGNILERFSAQQFPDLHSELNLSSLELGDSALYFCASSVGVLGLAGGMETQYFGPGTRLLVL.

The sample holds one count of this clone. The same CDR3 also results from other DNA sequences found in this sample. The gene calls are TRBV18 and TRBJ2-7; 9 nucleotides line up with TRBD1. Germline loops: CDR1 KGHSH, CDR2 LQKENI. CDR3 size: 15 residues. V shed 2 bases, J shed 1 base, and the junction held 3 bases outside the gene matches. The CDR3 DNA sequence: TGTGCCAGCTCACCAGGACAGGGGAGTTCCTACGAGCAGTACTTC. Amino acid sequence: CASSPGQGSSYEQYF.

The chain employs TRBV9 and TRBJ2-1, with TRBD1 matching 9 bases. The germline V gene has CDR1 SGDLS and CDR2 YYNGEE. Trimming took 4 bases from V and 6 from J; bases not matched to a gene: 14. This CDR3 region has 17 residues. The CDR3 sequence: CASSRGMGTGRVNEQFF. The CDR3 DNA reads as TGTGCCAGCAGCCGAGGAATGGGGACAGGGAGGGTCAATGAGCAGTTCTTC.

The CDR3 reads CASSSGTGALETQYF. As DNA, the CDR3 is TGTGCCAGTAGCTCCGGGACAGGGGCTTTAGAGACCCAGTACTTC. V usage is TRBV19 and J usage is TRBJ2-5, with 10 positions matching TRBD1. Trimming cost V 6 bases and J 4 bases; bases outside gene matches: 8. Germline lookup yields CDR1 LNHDA and CDR2 SQIVND (reference sequence). The CDR3 has 15 amino acids.

This clone was observed a handful of times. The genes are TRBV18 and TRBJ2-5; D possibly corresponds to TRBD1 (6 bases). The V gene lost 4 bases and the J gene lost 5 bases, with 11 bases spanning the gap. CDR1 KGHSH and CDR2 LQKENI come from the germline V gene. This CDR3 region has 13 residues. CDR3 nucleotides: TGTGCCAGCTCACAACAGGGTGTCGAGACCCAGTACTTC. As protein: CASSQQGVETQYF.

This chain links TRBV7-9 with TRBJ2-3; D call uncertain. CDR3 length: 12 amino acids. V was pared by 4 bases and J by 8 bases, with 10 bases between. Germline V lookup: CDR1 SEHNR, CDR2 FQNEAQ (reference sequence). The CDR3 loop reads CASSSTLSTQYF. CDR3 coding DNA: TGTGCCAGCAGCTCCACCCTCAGTACGCAGTATTTT.

This clone was detected only once. The chain employs TRBV10-3 and TRBJ1-5; 9 bases match TRBD1. The CDR3 spans 14 residues. Germline V gives CDR1 ENHRY, CDR2 SYGVKD. J lost 7 bases, V lost 6 bases, and 7 bases had no gene match. CDR3: CAISQDRGEQPQHF. CDR3 DNA sequence: TGTGCCATCAGCCAGGACAGGGGTGAGCAGCCCCAGCATTTT.

The table lists this clone with a count of one. The chain combines TRBV3-1 (or the pseudogene TRBV3-2) with TRBJ2-7; TRBD2 aligns across 9 bases. From germline, CDR1 is LGHDT and CDR2 YNNKEL (reference sequence). After removal of 1 base from V and 2 bases from J, the junction contained 6 bases not matched to a gene. This CDR3 is built from 16 residues. For the CDR3, the DNA is TGTGCCAGCAGCCAAGCTTTGCCTAGCGGGGCCTACGAGCAGTACTTC. Its translation: CASSQALPSGAYEQYF.

The chain employs TRBV20-1 and TRBJ1-3; no definite D call. The V gene's germline CDR1 is DFQATT and CDR2 SNEGSKA (reference sequence). Deletions cut 3 bases from V and 0 bases from J, with 9 bases between. The CDR3 covers 14 residues. The CDR3 protein is CSASPLSSGNTIYF. The CDR3 bases are TGCAGTGCTAGTCCCCTCAGCTCTGGAAACACCATATATTTT.

The sample holds one count of this clone. The rearrangement links TRBV13 to TRBJ2-1; 7 nucleotides line up with TRBD2. The V and J ends lost 6 bases and 6 bases, in that order; junction bases with no gene match: 8. The CDR3 extends over 14 amino acids. The germline gives CDR1 PRHDT, CDR2 FYEKMQ (reference sequence). The CDR3 DNA reads as TGTGCCAGCAGGGTTTTGCGGGAGATCAATGAGCAGTTCTTC. The encoded protein is CASRVLREINEQFF.

V gene TRBV6-5 combines with J gene TRBJ2-2; 9 nucleotides align to TRBD1. The length of the CDR3 is 14 residues. V lost 7 bases, J lost 5 bases, and 5 bases stayed unmatched. Germline CDR1 and CDR2: MNHEY and SVGAGI. The DNA for the CDR3 is TGTGCCAGCAAAAGACAGGGGGGAACCGGGGAGCTGTTTTTT. Protein sequence: CASKRQGGTGELFF.

The chain is built from TRBV7-8 and TRBJ2-1; TRBD2 aligns across 14 bases. With V trimmed by 2 bases and J by 10 bases, 10 bases remained unmatched. The CDR3 covers 17 residues. Per the germline V gene, CDR1 is SGHVS and CDR2 is FQNEAQ. The CDR3 is CASSLPPGTSGSGEQFF. As DNA, the CDR3 is TGTGCCAGCAGCTTACCCCCGGGGACTAGCGGGAGTGGGGAGCAGTTCTTC.